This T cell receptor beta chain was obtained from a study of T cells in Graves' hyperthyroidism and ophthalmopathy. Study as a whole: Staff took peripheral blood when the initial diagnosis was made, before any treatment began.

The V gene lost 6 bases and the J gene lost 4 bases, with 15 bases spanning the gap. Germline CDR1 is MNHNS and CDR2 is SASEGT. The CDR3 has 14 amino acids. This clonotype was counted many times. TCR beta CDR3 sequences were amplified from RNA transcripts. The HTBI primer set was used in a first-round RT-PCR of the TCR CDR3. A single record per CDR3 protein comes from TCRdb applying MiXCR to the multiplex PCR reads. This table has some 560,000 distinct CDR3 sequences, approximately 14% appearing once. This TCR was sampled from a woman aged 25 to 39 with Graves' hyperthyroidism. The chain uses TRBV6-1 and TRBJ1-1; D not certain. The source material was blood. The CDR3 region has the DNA TGTGCCAGCAGCTCCCGTCAGCTGGCCACTGAAGCTTTCTTT. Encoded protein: CASSSRQLATEAFF.